This TCR beta chain was sequenced in a study of blood T cells in healthy people across ages. Regarding this clonotype: The antigen is not known.

Per the germline V gene, CDR1 is SGHTA and CDR2 is FQGNSA. After removal of 1 base from V and 10 bases from J, the junction contained 6 bases not matched to a gene. This CDR3 is 14 amino acids long. The second PCR ran 7 to 11 cycles with a sample-barcoded 5' primer and J-beta primers. All cDNA molecules were each tagged by a template-switch adaptor with 12 random nucleotides. TCRdb ran MiXCR on the 5' RACE reads and lists one entry per CDR3 protein. The sample records 600,000 or so distinct CDR3 sequences, roughly 43% being singletons. Points from the study as a whole: Naive T cell percentage showed a strong correlation with the diversity of TCR beta.

The clonotype was recovered from a man at least 80 years old in good health. The gene calls are TRBV7-2 and TRBJ2-3; 9 bases map to TRBD1. The specimen sequenced was blood. The CDR3 sequence is CASSLVQGQGPQYF. CDR3 nucleotides: TGTGCCAGCAGCTTAGTTCAGGGACAGGGACCGCAGTATTTT.